Below are 18 T cell receptor beta chains sequenced from a single sample in a study of somatic mutations in cytotoxic T cells in rheumatoid arthritis. The table came from immunoSEQ multiplex PCR; TCRdb's copy has only in-frame clones and leaves some out. The sample yields about 18,000 clones, roughly 70% seen once. Sequencing was performed on CD8+ T cells sorted from blood. Receptors were obtained from a man aged 60 to 69 in good health.

V gene TRBV5-6 combines with J gene TRBJ2-4; D perhaps matches TRBD2 (6 bases). The length of the CDR3 is 15 residues. Germline CDR1 is SGHDT and CDR2 is YYEEEE. Deletions cut 1 base from V and 4 bases from J, with 12 bases between. CDR3 nucleotide sequence: TGTGCCAGCAGCTTGCCCGGGACTTCTAAAAACATTCAGTACTTC. This codes for CASSLPGTSKNIQYF.

This chain links TRBV19 with TRBJ2-2, with TRBD2 as a possible D gene (5 bases). V was shortened by 10 bases and J by 4 bases, with 10 bases between the two germline ends. Germline loops: CDR1 LNHDA, CDR2 SQIVND (reference sequence). The CDR3 spans 12 residues. CDR3 amino acids: CAIEGITGELFF. In DNA form, the CDR3 reads TGTGCCATAGAGGGCATCACCGGGGAGCTGTTTTTT. Together with reference TRBV19 and TRBJ2-2, the CDR3 gives the full variable domain: DGGITQSPKYLFRKEGQNVTLSCEQNLNHDAMYWYRQDPGQGLRLIYYSQIVNDFQKGDIAEGYSVSREKKESFPLTVTSAQKNPTAFYLCAIEGITGELFFGEGSRLTVL.

This clone turned up a few times. The genes are TRBV2 and TRBJ1-5; 8 positions match TRBD1. The CDR3 contains 14 residues. V trimming: 5 bases; J trimming: 2 bases; junction bases outside the gene matches: 2. Germline-derived CDR1 and CDR2 are SNHLY and FYNNEI. The CDR3 is CASSQGAGNQPQHF. CDR3 nucleotide sequence: TGTGCCAGCAGTCAGGGGGCTGGCAATCAGCCCCAGCATTTT.

This chain uses TRBV27 with TRBJ1-1, with TRBD1 matching 9 bases. The CDR3 runs to 16 residues. Germline loops: CDR1 MNHEY, CDR2 SMNVEV (reference sequence). Trimming at V came to 8 bases and at J to 3 bases, leaving 13 bases not matched to a gene. DNA of the CDR3: TGTGCCAGCGGCCGACAGGGGGAACTTTTGGACACTGAAGCTTTCTTT. Translation: CASGRQGELLDTEAFF.

This clone is deemed medium-sized. The chain links TRBV5-4 to TRBJ1-3; 9 bases map to TRBD1. V trimming: 0 bases; J trimming: 3 bases; junction bases outside the gene matches: 1. The CDR3 has 15 residues. Per germline, CDR1 SGHNT and CDR2 YYREEE (reference sequence). CDR3 nucleotides: TGTGCCAGCAGCTTGGAGACAGGGGGTGGAAACACCATATATTTT. Translated: CASSLETGGGNTIYF.

For this clone: The same CDR3 also results from other DNA sequences found in this sample. V and J are TRBV19 and TRBJ1-3; D is undetermined. The V and J ends lost 3 bases and 4 bases respectively, with 7 bases between them. The CDR3 totals 13 residues. In germline, CDR1 is LNHDA, CDR2 SQIVND (reference sequence). Here the CDR3 DNA reads TGTGCCAGTAGTATGGGCCCCGGAAACACCATATATTTT. Its protein is CASSMGPGNTIYF.

The chain joins TRBV5-1 to TRBJ1-5; 7 bases match TRBD1. Germline V gene sequence: CDR1 SGHRS, CDR2 YFSETQ. Losses at the gene ends were 2 bases for V and 0 bases for J; bases not matched to a gene: 8. The CDR3 is 17 amino acids. CDR3 region: CASSFQPTGNSNQPQHF. For the CDR3, the DNA is TGCGCCAGCAGCTTTCAGCCGACAGGGAATAGCAATCAGCCCCAGCATTTT.

The chain carries TRBV7-8 and TRBJ2-2; D perhaps matches TRBD2 (6 bases). Trimming pared 1 base from V and 5 bases from J, leaving 8 bases between. The CDR3 has 14 amino acids. The V gene's germline CDR1 is SGHVS and CDR2 FQNEAQ. Written as DNA, the CDR3 is TGTGCCAGCAGCTTAGGCGGGAATACCGGGGAGCTGTTTTTT. Its protein product is CASSLGGNTGELFF. Filled out from reference TRBV7-8 and TRBJ2-2, the complete variable domain reads GAGVSQSPRYKVAKRGQDVALRCDPISGHVSLFWYQQALGQGPEFLTYFQNEAQLDKSGLPSDRFFAERPEGSVSTLKIQRTQQEDSAVYLCASSLGGNTGELFFGEGSRLTVL.

CDR3 sequence reads: CASSYERGGNGAFF. DNA for the CDR3: TGTGCCAGCAGTTACGAAAGGGGCGGGAACGGAGCTTTCTTT. The chain uses TRBV6-5 and TRBJ1-1, with a tentative D call TRBD1 (5 bases). The CDR3 length is 14 residues. The V gene lost 2 bases and the J gene lost 10 bases, with 17 bases spanning the gap. Germline CDR1 MNHEY, CDR2 SVGAGI.

This clone was seen just once. At one end the junction does not follow the germline gene, possibly because of a read error. The chain has TRBV29-1 and TRBJ2-2; possible D gene TRBD2, 6 bases. Germline V gene data show CDR1 as SQVTM and CDR2 as ANQGSEA. The CDR3 runs to 16 residues. The CDR3 is CSAESLGGSNTGELFF. The CDR3, as DNA: TGCAGCGCTGAATCCCTGGGGGGTTCGAACACCGGGGAGCTGTTTTTT.

This sequence joins TRBV2 and TRBJ2-1, with 8 bases matching TRBD2. The CDR3 extends over 17 amino acids. Losses at the gene ends were 5 bases for V and 7 bases for J; bases not matched to a gene: 16. In germline, CDR1 is SNHLY, CDR2 FYNNEI. CDR3 bases: TGTGCCAGCAGTTCTCCATCCGGCGCGGGAGGCTTTAATGAGCAGTTCTTC. Protein sequence: CASSSPSGAGGFNEQFF.

This clone was detected only a few times. The chain carries TRBV11-2 and TRBJ2-1; D unclear. Germline V gene data show CDR1 as SGHAT and CDR2 as FQNNGV. The V end was cut by 3 bases, the J end by 4 bases, with 7 bases between. The CDR3 is made up of 13 amino acids. The CDR3 loop reads CASSFEAYNEQFF. In DNA form, the CDR3 reads TGTGCCAGCAGCTTCGAAGCTTACAATGAGCAGTTCTTC.

J is TRBJ2-7 and V is TRBV7-2; a weak D match, TRBD2 (7 bases). Trimming pared 5 bases from V and 2 bases from J, leaving 19 bases between. Germline V gives CDR1 SGHTA, CDR2 FQGNSA. The CDR3 is 16 residues long. The CDR3 DNA is TGTGCCAGCAGCCACCCCGCGAAGGGGGGGACCTACGAGCAGTACTTC. Protein sequence: CASSHPAKGGTYEQYF.

This clone was detected only once. V and J are TRBV27 and TRBJ1-1; a weak D match, TRBD1 (5 bases). This CDR3 region has 13 residues. Trimming pared 5 bases from V and 1 base from J, leaving 8 bases between. Germline V lookup: CDR1 MNHEY, CDR2 SMNVEV (reference sequence). The CDR3 DNA follows: TGTGCCAGCAGTAACGGACAGAACACTGAAGCTTTCTTT. It codes for CASSNGQNTEAFF.

This clone was counted only a few times. The chain couples TRBV30 to TRBJ1-2; D gene ambiguous. The V gene lost 0 bases and the J gene lost 2 bases, with 19 bases spanning the gap. This CDR3 comprises 17 residues. CDR1 and CDR2 from the germline V gene are GTSNPN and SVGIG (reference sequence). CDR3 region: CAWSVDSALGGNYGYTF. CDR3 DNA: TGTGCCTGGAGTGTAGACTCTGCCCTGGGAGGCAACTATGGCTACACCTTC. The full variable domain, its missing parts supplied by reference TRBV30 and TRBJ1-2, is SQTIHQWPATLVQPVGSPLSLECTVEGTSNPNLYWYRQAAGRGLQLLFYSVGIGQISSEVPQNLSASRPQDRQFILSSKKLLLSDSGFYLCAWSVDSALGGNYGYTFGSGTRLTVV.

This clone was counted a few times. V is TRBV28 and J is TRBJ2-4, with 9 positions matching TRBD1. The CDR3 sequence is 15 residues long. Trimming took 6 bases from V and 5 from J; bases not matched to a gene: 8. CDR1 MDHEN and CDR2 SYDVKM come from the germline V gene. CDR3 sequence (DNA): TGTGCCAGCAGCCCGGGGACAGGGTACCAAAACATTCAGTACTTC. Translation gives CASSPGTGYQNIQYF.

As to this clone: Germline is not matched at one junction end, which may reflect a read error. The CDR3 bases are TGTGCCAGCAGCTTAGGGCTAGCGGGGGGGCTGTTTTTT. This sequence encodes CASSLGLAGGLFF. This chain uses TRBV7-8 with TRBJ2-2; 11 positions agree with TRBD2. The CDR3 sequence is 13 residues long. Germline-derived CDR1 and CDR2 are SGHVS and FQNEAQ.

The rearrangement joins TRBV6-5 to TRBJ1-1; D gene uncertain. V lost 2 bases and J 7 bases, leaving 11 bases between the germline ends. The CDR3 covers 13 residues. Per the germline V gene, CDR1 is MNHEY and CDR2 is SVGAGI. CDR3 loop: CASSYGRRNEAFF. The CDR3 bases are TGTGCCAGCAGTTACGGGCGGAGGAATGAAGCTTTCTTT.